One and the same sample provided the 19 T cell receptor beta chains below, sequenced in a study of blood T cell repertoires in COVID-19. Some clones are missing from TCRdb's copy, which holds only in-frame ones; the method was immunoSEQ multiplex PCR. Of fewer than 350,000 clones in the sample, roughly 87% were seen once. Sequencing used peripheral blood. The source is a woman in her fifties or sixties with COVID-19, enrolled during active disease.

The chain joins TRBV5-1 to TRBJ1-6; 7 bases fit TRBD1. Germline trimming cut 5 bases from V and 10 bases from J; bases unmatched to any gene: 9. Germline V lookup: CDR1 SGHRS, CDR2 YFSETQ. The CDR3 consists of 14 residues. The CDR3 loop reads CASSPTGTRSPLHF. The CDR3, as DNA: TGCGCCAGCAGTCCGACAGGGACTCGGTCACCCCTCCACTTT.

This clone appeared a single time. V usage is TRBV7-6 and J usage is TRBJ2-2; 8 positions agree with TRBD1. The germline CDR1 and CDR2 sequences are SGHVS and FNYEAQ. Trimming took 2 bases from V and 0 from J; bases not matched to a gene: 5. This CDR3 has 17 amino acids. The chain's CDR3 is CASSLLQGAPNTGELFF. DNA of the CDR3: TGTGCCAGCAGCTTACTCCAGGGGGCACCGAACACCGGGGAGCTGTTTTTT.

V usage is TRBV3-1 (or the pseudogene TRBV3-2) and J usage is TRBJ1-6, with D maybe TRBD1 (5 bases). The CDR3 extends over 12 amino acids. Germline V CDR1 and CDR2: LGHDT, YNNKEL (reference sequence). Trimming cost V 5 bases and J 11 bases, with 10 bases left between them. As DNA, the CDR3 is TGTGCCAGCAGCTGGACGACAGCACCCCTCCACTTT. This sequence encodes CASSWTTAPLHF.

This chain links TRBV27 with TRBJ1-4; perhaps TRBD1 as D (6 bases). Germline lookup yields CDR1 MNHEY and CDR2 SMNVEV (reference sequence). V gave up 3 bases and J gave up 2 bases, with 16 bases separating them. The CDR3 totals 17 residues. The CDR3 DNA follows: TGTGCCAGCAGTTTCGGCCAGGGGTTAAGGACTAATGAAAAACTGTTTTTT. Translating gives CASSFGQGLRTNEKLFF.

This chain links TRBV6-2 or TRBV6-3 with TRBJ1-6; D gene ambiguous. Germline V gene data show CDR1 as MNHEY and CDR2 as SVGEGT. The CDR3 sequence is 11 residues long. Between the trimmed V and J ends, which lost 6 bases and 9 bases, there was a span of 6 bases. The DNA for the CDR3 is TGTGCCAGCAGCACCGGTTCACCCCTCCACTTT. Its translation is CASSTGSPLHF.

This clone was found once. The CDR3 DNA is TGTGCCTGGAGTACAATATCCTACAATGAGCAGTTCTTC. Amino acids: CAWSTISYNEQFF. J is TRBJ2-1 and V is TRBV30; unclear D gene. Germline CDR1 is GTSNPN and CDR2 is SVGIG (reference sequence). The CDR3 runs to 13 residues. V dropped 2 bases and J dropped 1 base, with 6 bases sitting between them. Combining the CDR3 with reference TRBV30 and TRBJ2-1 gives the whole variable domain SQTIHQWPATLVQPVGSPLSLECTVEGTSNPNLYWYRQAAGRGLQLLFYSVGIGQISSEVPQNLSASRPQDRQFILSSKKLLLSDSGFYLCAWSTISYNEQFFGPGTRLTVL.

V gene TRBV18 combines with J gene TRBJ1-1; the D gene is possibly TRBD1 (5 bases). V was shortened by 4 bases and J by 1 base, with 13 bases between the two germline ends. Germline CDR1 and CDR2: KGHSH and LQKENI. The CDR3 length is 15 residues. Here the CDR3 DNA reads TGTGCCAGCTCACTCGCGGGACCCCAGAACACTGAAGCTTTCTTT. Encoded protein: CASSLAGPQNTEAFF.

V usage is TRBV7-8 and J usage is TRBJ1-4, with a tentative D call TRBD1 (5 bases). The CDR3 has 14 residues. V was pared by 2 bases and J by 7 bases, with 11 bases between. Germline lookup yields CDR1 SGHVS and CDR2 FQNEAQ. CDR3 sequence reads: CASSLIGASEKLFF. The CDR3 nucleotides are TGTGCCAGCAGCTTAATAGGGGCCAGTGAAAAACTGTTTTTT.

The chain recombines TRBV6-5 with TRBJ1-2; 10 nucleotides line up with TRBD1. The CDR3 sequence is 15 residues long. Germline lookup yields CDR1 MNHEY and CDR2 SVGAGI. With V trimmed by 6 bases and J by 3 bases, 7 bases remained unmatched. CDR3 loop: CASSLTGGIDYGYTF. The CDR3 DNA follows: TGTGCCAGCAGCCTGACAGGGGGCATCGACTATGGCTACACCTTC.

The CDR3 protein is CASSVGGYEQYF. The CDR3 DNA reads as TGTGCCAGCAGCGTAGGAGGATACGAGCAGTACTTC. The chain employs TRBV9 and TRBJ2-7; D unresolved. The V end was cut by 0 bases, the J end by 4 bases, with 5 bases between. Germline V gene lookup returns CDR1 SGDLS and CDR2 YYNGEE. This CDR3 spans 12 amino acids.

V is TRBV20-1 and J is TRBJ2-5, with D maybe TRBD2 (5 bases). The V and J ends lost 3 bases and 1 base respectively, with 12 bases between them. Germline V CDR1 and CDR2: DFQATT, SNEGSKA (reference sequence). The CDR3 is 14 residues long. DNA of the CDR3: TGCAGTGCTAGTTCCGCGAGGGTCCAAGAGACCCAGTACTTC. Amino acids: CSASSARVQETQYF.

DNA of the CDR3: TGCAGCGTTGTGGACAGGGCTTTTATCGAGACCCAGTACTTC. Protein product: CSVVDRAFIETQYF. The rearrangement joins TRBV29-1 to TRBJ2-5; TRBD1 aligns across 8 bases. This CDR3 is 14 amino acids long. V lost 4 bases, J lost 5 bases, and 9 bases stayed unmatched. CDR1 and CDR2 from the germline V gene are SQVTM and ANQGSEA.

The chain employs TRBV27 and TRBJ1-1, with 9 bases that match TRBD1. Germline CDR1 reads MNHEY; CDR2 reads SMNVEV (reference sequence). The CDR3 loop spans 16 amino acids. The V segment lost 6 bases and the J segment 6 bases; nucleotides outside the gene matches: 14. The CDR3 loop is CASSREWTGARSEAFF. In nucleotides, the CDR3 is TGTGCCAGCAGCCGTGAATGGACAGGGGCACGTTCTGAAGCTTTCTTT.

The chain employs TRBV7-6 and TRBJ1-1, with TRBD1 as a possible D gene (5 bases). CDR3 length: 15 amino acids. The V gene's germline CDR1 is SGHVS and CDR2 FNYEAQ. Trimming pared 1 base from V and 4 bases from J, leaving 13 bases between. CDR3 loop: CASSLVSGRGTEAFF. The CDR3 nucleotides are TGTGCCAGCAGCTTAGTGTCCGGGAGGGGCACTGAAGCTTTCTTT.

The chain is built from TRBV9 and TRBJ2-2; the match to TRBD2 covers 8 bases. The CDR3 is made up of 14 amino acids. V lost 3 bases and J lost 5; bases outside the gene matches: 3. Germline V CDR1 and CDR2: SGDLS, YYNGEE. The CDR3 loop is CASSAGGFTGELFF. In nucleotides, the CDR3 is TGTGCCAGCAGCGCGGGGGGGTTTACCGGGGAGCTGTTTTTT.

This rearrangement joins TRBV4-1 to TRBJ1-1; TRBD1 agrees at 12 bases. Germline lookup yields CDR1 MGHRA and CDR2 YSYEKL. V lost 0 bases and J lost 5; bases outside the gene matches: 7. The CDR3 extends over 17 amino acids. The CDR3 DNA reads as TGCGCCAGCAGCCAAGAAAGGGACAGGGGGCCGCGAACTGAAGCTTTCTTT. Its translation is CASSQERDRGPRTEAFF.

The J gene is TRBJ1-1, the V gene TRBV20-1; 9 nucleotides align to TRBD1. Germline lookup yields CDR1 DFQATT and CDR2 SNEGSKA (reference sequence). This CDR3 contains 11 residues. With 3 bases clipped from V and 10 bases from J, the junction kept 3 bases outside the gene matches. The CDR3 is CSASGTGRAFF. CDR3 coding DNA: TGCAGTGCTAGCGGGACAGGGCGAGCTTTCTTT.

V gene TRBV18 combines with J gene TRBJ2-3, with 14 bases aligning to TRBD2. Per germline, CDR1 KGHSH and CDR2 LQKENI. The CDR3 is 15 residues long. The J segment lost 4 bases and the V segment lost 4 bases, leaving 1 base of the junction unmatched. In DNA form, the CDR3 reads TGTGCCAGCTCACGGGGACTAGCGGGAGCAGATACGCAGTATTTT. Residues: CASSRGLAGADTQYF. Looking up the rest from reference TRBV18 and TRBJ2-3 gives the full variable domain: NAGVMQNPRHLVRRRGQEARLRCSPMKGHSHVYWYRQLPEEGLKFMVYLQKENIIDESGMPKERFSAEFPKEGPSILRIQQVVRGDSAAYFCASSRGLAGADTQYFGPGTRLTVL.

This chain connects TRBV5-1 to TRBJ2-2; TRBD2 is a possible D gene (6 bases). The CDR3 has 16 amino acids. Germline V gene sequence: CDR1 SGHRS, CDR2 YFSETQ. Trimming removed 0 bases from V and 6 bases from J, with 15 bases in between. The CDR3 protein is CASSLVAGSKAGELFF. DNA for the CDR3: TGCGCCAGCAGCTTGGTCGCGGGATCTAAGGCCGGGGAGCTGTTTTTT.